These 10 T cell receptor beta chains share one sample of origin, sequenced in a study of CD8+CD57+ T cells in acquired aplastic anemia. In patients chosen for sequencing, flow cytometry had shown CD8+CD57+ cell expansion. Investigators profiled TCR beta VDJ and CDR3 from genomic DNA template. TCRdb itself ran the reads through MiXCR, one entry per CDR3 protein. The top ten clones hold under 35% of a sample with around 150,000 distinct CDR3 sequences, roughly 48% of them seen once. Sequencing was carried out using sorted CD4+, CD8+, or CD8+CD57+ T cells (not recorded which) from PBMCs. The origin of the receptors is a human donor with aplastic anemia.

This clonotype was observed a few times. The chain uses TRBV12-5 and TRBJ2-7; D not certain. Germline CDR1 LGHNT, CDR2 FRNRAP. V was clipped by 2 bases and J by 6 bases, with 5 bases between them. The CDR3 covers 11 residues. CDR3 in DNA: TGTGCTAGTGGTTTGTGGTTCGAGCAGTACTTC. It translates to CASGLWFEQYF.

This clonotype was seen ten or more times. The CDR3 DNA is TGTGCCAGCAGCTTAGGGGAATTGGGACAGGGAGGAAATGAGCAGTTCTTC. This codes for CASSLGELGQGGNEQFF. The gene calls are TRBV11-1 and TRBJ2-1, with 9 positions matching TRBD1. The junction had 11 bases not matched to a gene; V was cut back by 1 base and J by 7 bases. From germline, CDR1 is SGHAT and CDR2 FQDESV (reference sequence). The CDR3 length is 17 residues.

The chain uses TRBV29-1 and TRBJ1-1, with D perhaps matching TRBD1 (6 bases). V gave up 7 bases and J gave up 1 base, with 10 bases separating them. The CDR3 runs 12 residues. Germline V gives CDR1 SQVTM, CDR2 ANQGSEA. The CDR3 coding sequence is TGCAGCGCCGGGACAACGAACACTGAAGCTTTCTTT. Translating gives CSAGTTNTEAFF.

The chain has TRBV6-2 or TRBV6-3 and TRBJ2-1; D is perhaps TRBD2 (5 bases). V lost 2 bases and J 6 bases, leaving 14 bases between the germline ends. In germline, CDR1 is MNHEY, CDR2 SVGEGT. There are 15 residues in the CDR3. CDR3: CASSYDYNFLNEQFF. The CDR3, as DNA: TGTGCCAGCAGTTACGACTACAATTTCCTCAATGAGCAGTTCTTC.

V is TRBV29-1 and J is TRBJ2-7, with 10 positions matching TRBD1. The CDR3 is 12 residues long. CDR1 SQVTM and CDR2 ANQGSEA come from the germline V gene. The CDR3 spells CREGTGAHEQYF. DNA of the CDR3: TGCAGAGAGGGGACAGGGGCCCACGAGCAGTACTTC.

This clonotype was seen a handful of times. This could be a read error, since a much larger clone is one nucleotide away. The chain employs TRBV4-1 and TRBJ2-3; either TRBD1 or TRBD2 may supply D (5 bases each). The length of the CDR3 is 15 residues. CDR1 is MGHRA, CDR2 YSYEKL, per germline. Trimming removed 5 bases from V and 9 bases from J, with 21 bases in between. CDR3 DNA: TGCGCCAGCAGCTTCCGGGACCCCGTATCGGACACGCAGTATTTT. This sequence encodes CASSFRDPVSDTQYF.

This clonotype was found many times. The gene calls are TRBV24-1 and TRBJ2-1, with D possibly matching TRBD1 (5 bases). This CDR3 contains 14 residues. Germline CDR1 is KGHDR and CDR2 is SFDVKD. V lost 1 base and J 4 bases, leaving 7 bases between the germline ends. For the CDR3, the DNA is TGTGCCACCAGTGATTTCGACAGTTACAATGAGCAGTTCTTC. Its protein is CATSDFDSYNEQFF.

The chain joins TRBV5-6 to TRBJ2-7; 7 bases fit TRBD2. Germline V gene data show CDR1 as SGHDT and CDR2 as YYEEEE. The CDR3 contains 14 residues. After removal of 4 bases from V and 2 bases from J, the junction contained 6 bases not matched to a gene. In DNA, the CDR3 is TGTGCCAGCAGCCCTGCAGGACTAGCCTACGAGCAGTACTTC. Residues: CASSPAGLAYEQYF.

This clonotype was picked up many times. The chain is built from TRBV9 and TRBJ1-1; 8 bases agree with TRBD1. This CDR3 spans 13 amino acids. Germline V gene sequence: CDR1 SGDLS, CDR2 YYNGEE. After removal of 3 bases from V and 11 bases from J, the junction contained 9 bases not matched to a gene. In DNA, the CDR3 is TGTGCCAGCAGCGCCGGACAGGGAGGTGGTGCTTTCTTT. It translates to CASSAGQGGGAFF.

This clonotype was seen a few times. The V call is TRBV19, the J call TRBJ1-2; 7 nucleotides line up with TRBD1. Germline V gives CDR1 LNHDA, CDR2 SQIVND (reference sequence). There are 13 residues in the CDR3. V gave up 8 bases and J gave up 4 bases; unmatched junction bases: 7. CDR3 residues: CASGDSQSYGYTF. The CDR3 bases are TGTGCCAGTGGGGACAGCCAGAGCTATGGCTACACCTTC. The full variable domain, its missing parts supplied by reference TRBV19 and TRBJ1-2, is DGGITQSPKYLFRKEGQNVTLSCEQNLNHDAMYWYRQDPGQGLRLIYYSQIVNDFQKGDIAEGYSVSREKKESFPLTVTSAQKNPTAFYLCASGDSQSYGYTFGSGTRLTVV.